The rows below give T cell receptor beta chains drawn from one sample of a study of blood T cell repertoires in COVID-19. Produced via immunoSEQ multiplex PCR; TCRdb's table is partial and in-frame only. The repertoire holds roughly 100,000 clones, with more than 75% as singletons. Sequencing was carried out using peripheral blood. The receptor set was obtained from a human donor in a cohort sampled during active COVID-19. The CDR3 runs from the conserved cysteine through the conserved F or W. D genes are given only for firm matches. Size tells how often a clone was seen (once, few, many) or the class of an expanded clone, and some rows leave it out.

abundance,v_gene,d_gene,j_gene,CDR3nt,CDR3aa
-,TRBV30,TRBD1,TRBJ1-2,TGTGCCTGGACTCGAAGATCAGGGGGCTATGGCTACACCTTC,CAWTRRSGGYGYTF
-,TRBV7-3,-,TRBJ1-1,TGTGCCAGCAGCCCCCAGCCGGGTTGGGCTGAAGCTTTCTTT,CASSPQPGWAEAFF
-,TRBV5-1,-,TRBJ1-2,TGCGCCAGCAGCCCGGGGGAGGGGGTCTATGGCTACACCTTC,CASSPGEGVYGYTF
-,TRBV5-6,TRBD1,TRBJ1-3,TGTGCCAGCAGCTGGGGACAGGGGGCAGTTGGAAACACCATATATTTT,CASSWGQGAVGNTIYF
-,TRBV9,TRBD1,TRBJ1-4,TGTGCCAGCAGCGTAGAGTTGTACAGGGGGGATCGGGGTATTGAAAAACTGTTTTTT,CASSVELYRGDRGIEKLFF
-,TRBV28,-,TRBJ1-1,TGTGCCAGCAGCCTGTACAGGGAAAGCACTGAAGCTTTCTTT,CASSLYRESTEAFF
-,TRBV4-2,TRBD1,TRBJ1-6,TGTGCCAGCAGCGTCCGGGACAGGGGGACGTCACCCCTCCACTTT,CASSVRDRGTSPLHF
once,TRBV5-1,TRBD2,TRBJ2-7,TGCGCCAGCAGCTTGTTACTAGCGGGGGAAGAGCAGTACTTC,CASSLLLAGEEQYF
-,TRBV6-5,-,TRBJ1-2,TGTGCCAGCAGTTACAAGGGGGGGGCGCCGGGCTACACCTTC,CASSYKGGAPGYTF
-,TRBV2,TRBD1,TRBJ1-4,TGTGCCAGCAGCGTATGGACAGGGGACGATGAAAAACTGTTTTTT,CASSVWTGDDEKLFF
-,TRBV6-7,-,TRBJ1-6,TGTGCCAGCAGTTACGTCAGGGCTACACCCCTCCACTTT,CASSYVRATPLHF
-,TRBV5-1,TRBD1,TRBJ1-4,TGCGCCAGCAGCGTAGGGACAGTGTCAACTAATGAAAAACTGTTTTTT,CASSVGTVSTNEKLFF
-,TRBV6-4,-,TRBJ1-3,TGTGCCAGCAGTTTTATTGCCAGGGGTACCGGAAACACCATATATTTT,CASSFIARGTGNTIYF
-,TRBV28,-,TRBJ1-4,TGTGCCAGCAGTACGGACATTGTAGCAGGTGCAACTAATGAAAAACTGTTTTTT,CASSTDIVAGATNEKLFF
-,TRBV6-5,-,TRBJ1-1,TGTGCCAGCAGTTTCAGGGCTAGGAACACTGAAGCTTTCTTT,CASSFRARNTEAFF
-,TRBV5-1,-,TRBJ2-3,TGCGCCAGCAGCTTGGACAGCACTTATACGCAGTATTTT,CASSLDSTYTQYF
-,TRBV30,TRBD1,TRBJ1-2,TGTGCCTGGAATAGAGGACAGGGGGAAGGAGGCTACACCTTC,CAWNRGQGEGGYTF
-,TRBV11-2,TRBD2,TRBJ2-5,TGTGCCAGCAGCTCGGGACTAGCGGGGGGACAAGAGACCCAGTACTTC,CASSSGLAGGQETQYF
-,TRBV6-5,TRBD1,TRBJ1-2,TGTGCCACCCAGGGGGGCTATGGCTACACCTTC,CATQGGYGYTF
-,TRBV6-5,-,TRBJ1-2,TGTGCCAGCCATGCCGGCAGACACCGCTATGGCTACACCTTC,CASHAGRHRYGYTF
-,TRBV5-1,TRBD1,TRBJ2-3,TGCGCCAGCAGCTTGGCCGGACAGGGCGCAGATACGCAGTATTTT,CASSLAGQGADTQYF
-,TRBV6-6,TRBD1,TRBJ1-1,TGTGCCAGCAGTGGCGGACAGGGGGGGACTGAAGCTTTCTTT,CASSGGQGGTEAFF
-,TRBV6-5,TRBD1,TRBJ2-2,TGTGCCAGCAGTCCTGACAGGGGGTATACCGGGGAGCTGTTTTTT,CASSPDRGYTGELFF
-,TRBV4-1,-,TRBJ2-5,TGCGCCAGCAGCCAAGTGCAGGGAGAGACCCAGTACTTC,CASSQVQGETQYF
-,TRBV5-1,-,TRBJ1-2,TGCGCCAGCAGCTGGGGTACGGGAGATGGCTACACCTTC,CASSWGTGDGYTF
-,TRBV9,-,TRBJ2-1,TGTGCCAGCAGCCCAGGGGGGTCCTACAATGAGCAGTTCTTC,CASSPGGSYNEQFF
-,TRBV6-6,-,TRBJ1-4,TGTGCCAGTTATCCCCGAGCGGTGGCCTATGAAAAACTGTTTTTT,CASYPRAVAYEKLFF
once,TRBV6-5,-,TRBJ2-2,TGTGCCAGCAGAGGGACAAAATATACCGGGGAGCTGTTTTTT,CASRGTKYTGELFF
-,TRBV5-4,-,TRBJ2-5,TGTGCCAGCAGCGCGAAAGAGACCCAGTACTTC,CASSAKETQYF
-,TRBV4-2,TRBD2,TRBJ2-5,TGTGCCAGCAGCCAGGGGGGACTAGCGGGGCGGAAGGAGACCCAGTACTTC,CASSQGGLAGRKETQYF
once,TRBV25-1,-,TRBJ1-5,TGTGCCACGAGCCGGGGTGGCAATCAGCCCCAGCATTTT,CATSRGGNQPQHF
-,TRBV4-1,TRBD2,TRBJ2-5,TGCGCCAGCAGCCAAGGGATCGGGGTAGCGGGTCCCCAAGAGACCCAGTACTTC,CASSQGIGVAGPQETQYF
-,TRBV6-2/TRBV6-3,TRBD1,TRBJ1-2,TGTGCCAGCAGTTCGGGGACAGTATATGGCTACACCTTC,CASSSGTVYGYTF
-,TRBV19,-,TRBJ1-5,TGTGCCAGTAGTTCGACTTGGGATCAGCCCCAGCATTTT,CASSSTWDQPQHF
-,TRBV5-1,TRBD2,TRBJ2-3,TGCGCCAGCAGCTCGAGGGGACTAGCGGAGTTGCGGGATACGCAGTATTTT,CASSSRGLAELRDTQYF
-,TRBV28,-,TRBJ1-1,TGTGCCAGCAGTTTCCCCGACAGGTGGAACACTGAAGCTTTCTTT,CASSFPDRWNTEAFF